The present T cell receptor (beta chain) was sequenced within a study of blood T cell repertoires in COVID-19. Study-level information: Donors in the United States, Italy and Spain gave samples during acute or convalescent COVID-19.

In the original processing: From reference gene primer amplification, estimates of nucleated cell counts were derived. Some clones are missing from TCRdb's copy, which holds only in-frame ones; the method was immunoSEQ multiplex PCR. V and J calls plus clone size are reproduced from that table; the DNA served to infer D and trimming. The data show hundreds of thousands of clones, roughly 85% seen once. Germline V gives CDR1 KGHSH, CDR2 LQKENI. The CDR3 covers 15 residues. Trimming removed 4 bases from V and 2 bases from J; junction bases left unmatched: 3. In assigning cohorts, the study relied on participant-reported clinical history. Recovered status applied to Cohort 3 donors who had two consecutive negative PCRs. It also applied to those with clearance or with symptom resolution.

This TCR derives from a woman between 45 and 65 years old who had recovered from COVID-19. This rearrangement joins TRBV18 to TRBJ2-3, with TRBD1 identical over 10 bases. The sample comprised PBMCs or T cells enriched from blood (not recorded which). The CDR3 loop is CASSRDRGITDTQYF. Here the CDR3 DNA reads TGTGCCAGCTCACGGGACAGGGGCATCACAGATACGCAGTATTTT.